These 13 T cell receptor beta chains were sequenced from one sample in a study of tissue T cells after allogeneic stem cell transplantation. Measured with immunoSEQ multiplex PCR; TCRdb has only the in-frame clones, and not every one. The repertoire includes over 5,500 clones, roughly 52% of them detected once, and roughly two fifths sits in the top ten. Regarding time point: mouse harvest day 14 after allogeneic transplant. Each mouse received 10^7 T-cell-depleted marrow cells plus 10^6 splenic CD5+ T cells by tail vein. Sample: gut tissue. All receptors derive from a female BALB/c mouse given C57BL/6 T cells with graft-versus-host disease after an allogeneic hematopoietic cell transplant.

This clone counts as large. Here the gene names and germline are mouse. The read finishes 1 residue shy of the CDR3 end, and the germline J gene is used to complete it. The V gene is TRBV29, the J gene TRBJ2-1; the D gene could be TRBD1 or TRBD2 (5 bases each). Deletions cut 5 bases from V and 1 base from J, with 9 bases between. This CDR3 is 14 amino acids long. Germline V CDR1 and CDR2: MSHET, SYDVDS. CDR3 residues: CASSPGRNYAEQFF. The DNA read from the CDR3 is TGTGCTAGCAGTCCGGGACGGAACTATGCTGAGCAGTTC.

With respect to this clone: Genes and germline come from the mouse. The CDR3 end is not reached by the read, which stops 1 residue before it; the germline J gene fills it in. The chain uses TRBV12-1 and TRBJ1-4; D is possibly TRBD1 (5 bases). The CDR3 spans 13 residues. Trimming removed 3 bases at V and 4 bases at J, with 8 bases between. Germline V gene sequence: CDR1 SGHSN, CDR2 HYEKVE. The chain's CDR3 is CASSTTVNERLFF. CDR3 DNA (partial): TGTGCCAGCTCTACGACAGTCAACGAAAGATTATTT.

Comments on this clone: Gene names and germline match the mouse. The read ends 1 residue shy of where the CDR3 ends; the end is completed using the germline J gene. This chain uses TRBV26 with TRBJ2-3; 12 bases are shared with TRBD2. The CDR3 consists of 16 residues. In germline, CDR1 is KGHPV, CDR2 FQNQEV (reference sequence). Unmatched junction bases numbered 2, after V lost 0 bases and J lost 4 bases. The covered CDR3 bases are TGTGCCAGCAGTCTGTCGACTGGGGGGGCGCCAGAAACGCTGTAT. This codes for CASSLSTGGAPETLY. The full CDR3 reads CASSLSTGGAPETLYF.

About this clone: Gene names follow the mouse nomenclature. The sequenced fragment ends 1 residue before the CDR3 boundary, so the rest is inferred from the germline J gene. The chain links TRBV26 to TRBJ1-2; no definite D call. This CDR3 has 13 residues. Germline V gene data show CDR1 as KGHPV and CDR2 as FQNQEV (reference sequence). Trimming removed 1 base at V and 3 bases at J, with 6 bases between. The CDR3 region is CASSLWQDSDYTF. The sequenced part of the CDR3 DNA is TGTGCCAGCAGTCTGTGGCAGGACTCCGACTACACC. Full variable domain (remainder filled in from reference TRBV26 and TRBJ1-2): NSKVIQTPRYLVKGQGQKAKMRCIPEKGHPVVFWYQQNKNNEFKFLINFQNQEVLQQIDMTEKRFSAECPSNSPCSLEIQSSEAGDSALYLCASSLWQDSDYTFGSGTRLLVI.

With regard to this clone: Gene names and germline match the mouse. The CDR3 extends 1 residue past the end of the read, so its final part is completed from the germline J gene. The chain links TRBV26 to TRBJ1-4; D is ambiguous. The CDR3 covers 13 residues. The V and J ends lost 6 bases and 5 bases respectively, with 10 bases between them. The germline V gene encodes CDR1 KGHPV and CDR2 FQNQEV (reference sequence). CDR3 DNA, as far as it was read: TGTGCCAGCAGCCGGGGAGGAAACGAAAGATTATTT. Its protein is CASSRGGNERLF. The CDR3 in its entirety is CASSRGGNERLFF.

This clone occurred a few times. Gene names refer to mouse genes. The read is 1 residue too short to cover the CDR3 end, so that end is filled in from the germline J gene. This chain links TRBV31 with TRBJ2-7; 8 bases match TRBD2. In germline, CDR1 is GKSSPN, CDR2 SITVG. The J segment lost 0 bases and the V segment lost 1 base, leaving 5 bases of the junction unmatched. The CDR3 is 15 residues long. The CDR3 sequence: CAWSQGLGGSYEQYF. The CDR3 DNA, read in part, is TGTGCCTGGAGTCAGGGGCTGGGGGGCTCCTATGAACAGTAC.

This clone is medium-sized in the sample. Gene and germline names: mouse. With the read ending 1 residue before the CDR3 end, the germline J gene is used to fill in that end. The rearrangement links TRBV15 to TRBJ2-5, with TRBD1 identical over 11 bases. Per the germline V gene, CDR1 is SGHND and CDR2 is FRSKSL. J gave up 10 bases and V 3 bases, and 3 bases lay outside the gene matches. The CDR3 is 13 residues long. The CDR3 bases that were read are TGTGCCAGCAGTTTGGGACAGGGGGGCCCCCAGTAC. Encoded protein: CASSLGQGGPQY. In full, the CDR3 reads CASSLGQGGPQYF.

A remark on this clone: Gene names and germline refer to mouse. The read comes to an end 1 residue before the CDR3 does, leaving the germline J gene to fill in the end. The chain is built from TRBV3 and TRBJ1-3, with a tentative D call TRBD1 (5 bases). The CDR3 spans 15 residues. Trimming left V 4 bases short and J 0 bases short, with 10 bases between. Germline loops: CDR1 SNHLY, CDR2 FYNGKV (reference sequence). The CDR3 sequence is CASSSAGLSGNTLYF. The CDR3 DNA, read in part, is TGTGCCAGCAGCTCAGCGGGGCTTTCTGGAAATACGCTCTAT.

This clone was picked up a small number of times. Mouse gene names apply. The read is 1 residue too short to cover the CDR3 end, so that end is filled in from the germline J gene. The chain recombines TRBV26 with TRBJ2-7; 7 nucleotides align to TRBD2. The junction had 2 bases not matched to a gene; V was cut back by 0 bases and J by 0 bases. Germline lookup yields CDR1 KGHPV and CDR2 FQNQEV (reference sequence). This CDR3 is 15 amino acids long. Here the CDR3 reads CASSLSRGGSYEQYF. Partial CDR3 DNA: TGTGCCAGCAGTCTGTCTCGGGGGGGCTCCTATGAACAGTAC.

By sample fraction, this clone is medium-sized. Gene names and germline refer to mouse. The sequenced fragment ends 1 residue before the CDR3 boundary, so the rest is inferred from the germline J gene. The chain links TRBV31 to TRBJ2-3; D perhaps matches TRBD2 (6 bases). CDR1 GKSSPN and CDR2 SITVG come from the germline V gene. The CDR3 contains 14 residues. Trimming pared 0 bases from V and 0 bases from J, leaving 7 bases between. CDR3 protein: CAWSLGGSAETLYF. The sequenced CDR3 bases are TGTGCCTGGAGTCTTGGGGGTAGTGCAGAAACGCTGTAT.

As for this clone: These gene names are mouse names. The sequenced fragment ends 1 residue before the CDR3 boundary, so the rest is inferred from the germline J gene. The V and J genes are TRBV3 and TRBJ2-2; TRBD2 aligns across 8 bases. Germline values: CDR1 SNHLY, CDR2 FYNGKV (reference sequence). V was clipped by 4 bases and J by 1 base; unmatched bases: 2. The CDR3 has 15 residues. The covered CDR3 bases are TGTGCCAGCAGCTCGACTGGGGTAAACACCGGGCAGCTCTAC. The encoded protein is CASSSTGVNTGQLY. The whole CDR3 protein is CASSSTGVNTGQLYF.

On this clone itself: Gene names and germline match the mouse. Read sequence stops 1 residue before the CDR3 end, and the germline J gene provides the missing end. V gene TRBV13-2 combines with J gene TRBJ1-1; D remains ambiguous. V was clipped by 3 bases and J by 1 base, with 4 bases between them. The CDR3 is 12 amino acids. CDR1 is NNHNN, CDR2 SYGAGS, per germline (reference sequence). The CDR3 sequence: CASGAGNTEVFF. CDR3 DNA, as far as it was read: TGTGCCAGCGGTGCAGGGAACACAGAAGTCTTC.

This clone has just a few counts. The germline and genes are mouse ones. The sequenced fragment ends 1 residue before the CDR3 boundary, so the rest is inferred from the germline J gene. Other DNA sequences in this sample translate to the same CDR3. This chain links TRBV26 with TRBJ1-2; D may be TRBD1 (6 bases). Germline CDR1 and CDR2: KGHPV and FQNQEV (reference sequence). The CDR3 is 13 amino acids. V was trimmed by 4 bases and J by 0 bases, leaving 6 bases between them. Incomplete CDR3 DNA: TGTGCCAGCAGTCGACAGGCAAACTCCGACTACACC. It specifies CASSRQANSDYT. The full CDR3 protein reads CASSRQANSDYTF.